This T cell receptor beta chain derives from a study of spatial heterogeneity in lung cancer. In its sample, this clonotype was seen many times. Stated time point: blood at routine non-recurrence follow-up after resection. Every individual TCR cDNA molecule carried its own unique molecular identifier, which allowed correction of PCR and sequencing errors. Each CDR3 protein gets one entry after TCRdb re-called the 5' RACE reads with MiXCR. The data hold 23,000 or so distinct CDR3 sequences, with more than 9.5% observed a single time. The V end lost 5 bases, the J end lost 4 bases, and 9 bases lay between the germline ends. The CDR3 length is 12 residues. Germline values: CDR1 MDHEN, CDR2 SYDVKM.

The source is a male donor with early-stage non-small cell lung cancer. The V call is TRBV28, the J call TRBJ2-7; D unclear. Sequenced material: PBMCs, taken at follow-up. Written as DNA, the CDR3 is TGTGCCAGCAGTGGGCTAGGTTACGAGCAGTACTTC. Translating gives CASSGLGYEQYF.